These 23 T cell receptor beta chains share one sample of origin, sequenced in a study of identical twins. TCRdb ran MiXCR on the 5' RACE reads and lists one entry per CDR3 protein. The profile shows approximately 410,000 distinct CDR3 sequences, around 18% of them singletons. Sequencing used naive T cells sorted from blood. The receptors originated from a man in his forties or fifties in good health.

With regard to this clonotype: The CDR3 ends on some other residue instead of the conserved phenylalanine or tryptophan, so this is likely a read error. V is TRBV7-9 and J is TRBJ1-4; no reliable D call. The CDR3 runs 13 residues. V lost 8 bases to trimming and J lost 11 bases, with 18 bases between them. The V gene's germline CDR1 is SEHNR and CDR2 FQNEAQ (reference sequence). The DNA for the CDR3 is TGTGCCAGCGGCGTTCGTAACGGGGAGAAACTGTTTTCT. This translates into CASGVRNGEKLFS.

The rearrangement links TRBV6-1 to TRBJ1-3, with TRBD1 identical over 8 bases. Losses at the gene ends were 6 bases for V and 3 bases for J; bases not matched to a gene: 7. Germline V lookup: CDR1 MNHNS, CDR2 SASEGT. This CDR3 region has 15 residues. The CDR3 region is CASSAEGQVGNTIYF. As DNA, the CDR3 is TGTGCCAGCAGCGCCGAGGGACAGGTTGGAAACACCATATATTTT.

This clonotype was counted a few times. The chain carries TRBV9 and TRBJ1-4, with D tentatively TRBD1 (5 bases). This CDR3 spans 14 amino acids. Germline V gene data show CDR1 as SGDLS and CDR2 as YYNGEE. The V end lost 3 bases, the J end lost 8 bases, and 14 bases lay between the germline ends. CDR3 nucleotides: TGTGCCAGCAGCGCGGGGGGAGGGCGAGAAAAACTGTTTTTT. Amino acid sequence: CASSAGGGREKLFF.

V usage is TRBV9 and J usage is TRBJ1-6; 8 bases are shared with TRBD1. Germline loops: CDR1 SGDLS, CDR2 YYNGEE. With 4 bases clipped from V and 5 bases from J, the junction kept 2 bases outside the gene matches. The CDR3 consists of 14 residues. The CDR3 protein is CASSKGQDNSPLHF. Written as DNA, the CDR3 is TGTGCCAGCAGCAAGGGACAGGATAATTCACCCCTCCACTTT.

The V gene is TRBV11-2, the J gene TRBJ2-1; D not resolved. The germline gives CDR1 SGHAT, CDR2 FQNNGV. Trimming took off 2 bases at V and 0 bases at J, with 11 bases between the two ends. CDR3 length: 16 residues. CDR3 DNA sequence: TGTGCCAGCAGCTTACGCCCACTCAGCTCCTACAATGAGCAGTTCTTC. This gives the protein CASSLRPLSSYNEQFF.

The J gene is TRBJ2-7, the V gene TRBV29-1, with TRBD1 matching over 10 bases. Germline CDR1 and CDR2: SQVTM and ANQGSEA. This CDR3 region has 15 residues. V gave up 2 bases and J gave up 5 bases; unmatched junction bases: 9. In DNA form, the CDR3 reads TGCAGCGTTGAACCGCGGGACAGGGGCACTCACGAGCAGTACTTC. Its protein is CSVEPRDRGTHEQYF.

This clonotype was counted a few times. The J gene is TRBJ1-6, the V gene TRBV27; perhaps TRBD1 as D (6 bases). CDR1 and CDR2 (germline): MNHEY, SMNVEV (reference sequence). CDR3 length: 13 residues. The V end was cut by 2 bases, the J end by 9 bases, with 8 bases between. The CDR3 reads CASSLGGASPLHF. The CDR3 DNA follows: TGTGCCAGCAGTTTAGGGGGGGCTTCACCCCTCCACTTT.

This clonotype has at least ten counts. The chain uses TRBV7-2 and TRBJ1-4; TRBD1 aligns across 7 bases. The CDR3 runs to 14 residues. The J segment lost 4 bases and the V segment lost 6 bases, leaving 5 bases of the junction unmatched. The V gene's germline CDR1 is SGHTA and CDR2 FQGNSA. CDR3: CASSRDSLNEKLFF. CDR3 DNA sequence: TGTGCCAGCAGTCGGGACAGCCTTAATGAAAAACTGTTTTTT.

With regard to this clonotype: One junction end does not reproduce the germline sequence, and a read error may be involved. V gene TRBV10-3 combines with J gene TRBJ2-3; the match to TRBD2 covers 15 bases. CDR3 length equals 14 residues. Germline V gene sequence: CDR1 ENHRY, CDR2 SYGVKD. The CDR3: CVISGTSGGDTQYF. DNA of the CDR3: TGTGTCATCAGCGGGACTAGCGGGGGGGATACGCAGTATTTT.

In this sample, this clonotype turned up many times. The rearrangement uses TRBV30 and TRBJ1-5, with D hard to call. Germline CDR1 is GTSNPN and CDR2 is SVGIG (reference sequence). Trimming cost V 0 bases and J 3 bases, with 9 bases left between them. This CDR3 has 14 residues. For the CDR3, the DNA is TGTGCCTGGAGTGTACTAGCAAACAATCAGCCCCAGCATTTT. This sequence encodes CAWSVLANNQPQHF.

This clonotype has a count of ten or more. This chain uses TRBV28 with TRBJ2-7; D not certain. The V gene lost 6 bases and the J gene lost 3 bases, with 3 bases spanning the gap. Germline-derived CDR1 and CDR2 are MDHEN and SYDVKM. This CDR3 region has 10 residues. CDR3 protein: CASRGYEQYF. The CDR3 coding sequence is TGTGCCAGCAGGGGCTACGAGCAGTACTTC.

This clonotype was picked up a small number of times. DNA for the CDR3: TGTGCCAGCAGTATGAACAGGGGTACGAACACTGAAGCTTTCTTT. Translating gives CASSMNRGTNTEAFF. The chain combines TRBV12-3 or TRBV12-4 with TRBJ1-1, with TRBD1 matching 7 bases. This CDR3 has 15 amino acids. The ends lost 5 bases at V and 1 base at J; junction bases unmatched: 7.

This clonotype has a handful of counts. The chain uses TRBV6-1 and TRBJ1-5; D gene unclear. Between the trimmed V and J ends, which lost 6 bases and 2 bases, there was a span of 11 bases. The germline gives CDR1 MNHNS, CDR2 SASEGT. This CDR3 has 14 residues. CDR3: CASSRGYGNQPQHF. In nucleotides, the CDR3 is TGTGCCAGCAGCCGAGGGTACGGCAATCAGCCCCAGCATTTT.

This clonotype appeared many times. The CDR3 bases are TGCAGCGTTGAAGACCCCGACAGGGGCAACGAGCAGTACTTC. Translated: CSVEDPDRGNEQYF. The V call is TRBV29-1, the J call TRBJ2-7, with 8 bases matching TRBD1. The ends lost 0 bases at V and 5 bases at J; junction bases unmatched: 6. Germline assignment: CDR1 SQVTM and CDR2 ANQGSEA. The CDR3 length is 14 residues.

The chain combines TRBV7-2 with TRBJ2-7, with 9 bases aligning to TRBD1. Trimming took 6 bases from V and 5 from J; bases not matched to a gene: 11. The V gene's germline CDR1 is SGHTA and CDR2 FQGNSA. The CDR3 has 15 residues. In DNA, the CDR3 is TGTGCCAGCAGATTGGGGGGGACAGGGCTCAACGAGCAGTACTTC. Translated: CASRLGGTGLNEQYF.

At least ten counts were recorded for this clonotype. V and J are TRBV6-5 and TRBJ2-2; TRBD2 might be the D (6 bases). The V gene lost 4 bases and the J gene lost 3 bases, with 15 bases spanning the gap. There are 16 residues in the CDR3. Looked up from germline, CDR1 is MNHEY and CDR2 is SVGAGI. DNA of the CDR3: TGTGCCAGCAGTTCCCCGGGAGCCCGCTACACCGGGGAGCTGTTTTTT. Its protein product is CASSSPGARYTGELFF.

CDR3 residues: CASSIPGELFF. CDR3 coding DNA: TGTGCCAGTAGTATCCCCGGGGAGCTGTTTTTT. The genes are TRBV19 and TRBJ2-2; the D is unclear. Germline loops: CDR1 LNHDA, CDR2 SQIVND (reference sequence). The CDR3 runs 11 residues. V was pared by 3 bases and J by 6 bases, with 2 bases between.

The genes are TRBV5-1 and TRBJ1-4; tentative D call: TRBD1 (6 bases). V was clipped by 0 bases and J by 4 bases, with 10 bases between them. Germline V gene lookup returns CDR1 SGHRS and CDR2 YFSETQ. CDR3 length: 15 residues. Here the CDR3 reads CASSLGTEDNEKLFF. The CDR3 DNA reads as TGCGCCAGCAGCTTGGGGACAGAAGATAATGAAAAACTGTTTTTT.

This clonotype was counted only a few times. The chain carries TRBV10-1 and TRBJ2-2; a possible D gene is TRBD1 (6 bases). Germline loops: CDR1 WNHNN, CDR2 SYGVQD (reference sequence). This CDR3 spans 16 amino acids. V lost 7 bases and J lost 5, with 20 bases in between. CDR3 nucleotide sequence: TGCGCCAGCATGTCACAGGGACGGGGTTCGACCGGGGAGCTGTTTTTT. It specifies CASMSQGRGSTGELFF.

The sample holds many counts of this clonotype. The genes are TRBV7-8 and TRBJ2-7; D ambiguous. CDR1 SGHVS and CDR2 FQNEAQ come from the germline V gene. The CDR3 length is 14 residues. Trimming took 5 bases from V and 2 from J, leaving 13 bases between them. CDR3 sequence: CASSGPYRTYEQYF. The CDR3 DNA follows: TGTGCCAGCAGCGGGCCGTACCGCACCTACGAGCAGTACTTC.

CDR3 region: CASSPGGDGYTF. The CDR3, as DNA: TGCGCCAGCAGTCCTGGCGGGGACGGCTACACCTTC. The chain has TRBV5-1 and TRBJ1-2, with a weak D call TRBD1 (5 bases). The germline V gene has CDR1 SGHRS and CDR2 YFSETQ. V shed 5 bases and J shed 8 bases, with 13 bases lying between them. This CDR3 has 12 amino acids.

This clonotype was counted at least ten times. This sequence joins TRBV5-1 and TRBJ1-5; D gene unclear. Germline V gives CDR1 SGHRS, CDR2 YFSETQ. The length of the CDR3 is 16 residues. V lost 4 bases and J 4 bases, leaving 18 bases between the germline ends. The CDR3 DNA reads TGCGCCAGCAGCCTGGAACCTTCCCGCCCAAATCAGCCCCAGCATTTT. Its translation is CASSLEPSRPNQPQHF.

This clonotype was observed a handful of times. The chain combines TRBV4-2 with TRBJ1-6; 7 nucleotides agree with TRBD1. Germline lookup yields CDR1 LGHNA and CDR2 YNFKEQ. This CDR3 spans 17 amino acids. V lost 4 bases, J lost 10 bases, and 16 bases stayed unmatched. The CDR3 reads CASSRETGTAFSSPLHF. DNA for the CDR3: TGTGCCAGCAGCCGAGAAACCGGGACAGCGTTTTCCTCACCCCTCCACTTT.